This T cell receptor beta chain appears in the sequencing data of a study of T cell responses to AZD1222 COVID-19 vaccine. Study findings and constraints: There were mostly white British donors and more females than males, and clonal diversity was possibly underestimated. All repertoire sampling was performed exclusively after the peak T cell response.

Only in-frame clones appear in the TCRdb table, and some are missing; sequencing was by immunoSEQ multiplex PCR. The sample has roughly 140,000 clones, approximately 90% seen once. Trimming stripped 5 bases from V and 2 bases from J, with 13 bases between. Germline V gene lookup returns CDR1 SGHDN and CDR2 FVKESK. The CDR3 is made up of 14 amino acids. Turning to this clone: The antigen is not known.

This chain uses TRBV14 with TRBJ2-7; unclear D gene. The TCR comes from an adult who received the AZD1222 COVID-19 vaccine. Sample: peripheral blood, taken 28 days after the second AZD1222 dose. The CDR3 DNA reads TGTGCCAGCAGCTTAGACCGCCGCGCCTACGAGCAGTACTTC. It codes for CASSLDRRAYEQYF.